The 25 T cell receptor beta chains below come from one sample, sequenced in a study of blood T cell repertoires in COVID-19. TCRdb's table, derived via immunoSEQ multiplex PCR, lists solely in-frame clones and lacks some. The data show around 150,000 clones, roughly 90% seen once. Sequenced material: peripheral blood. The receptors were gathered from a man aged 60-69 years with acute or convalescent COVID-19.

The chain employs TRBV4-3 and TRBJ1-2, with D perhaps TRBD1 (6 bases). The V and J ends lost 0 bases and 5 bases respectively, with 16 bases between them. The germline V gene encodes CDR1 LGHNA and CDR2 YSLEER. This CDR3 is built from 16 residues. The CDR3 nucleotides are TGCGCCAGCAGCCAAGAAGTGTGGGGGCTTGTGTATGGCTACACCTTC. Translating it yields CASSQEVWGLVYGYTF.

The gene calls are TRBV5-1 and TRBJ2-1; maybe TRBD1 (6 bases). The length of the CDR3 is 13 residues. Trimming stripped 5 bases from V and 6 bases from J, with 12 bases between. CDR1 and CDR2 from the germline V gene are SGHRS and YFSETQ. CDR3 in DNA: TGCGCCAGCAGTACAGGGCGGTCCAATGAGCAGTTCTTC. Amino acid sequence: CASSTGRSNEQFF.

The V and J genes are TRBV7-2 and TRBJ2-7, with 10 bases matching TRBD2. CDR3 length equals 15 residues. The V and J ends lost 1 base and 4 bases, in that order; junction bases with no gene match: 4. Per germline, CDR1 SGHTA and CDR2 FQGNSA. This chain's CDR3 is CASSLERGGGYEQYF. DNA of the CDR3: TGTGCCAGCAGCTTAGAGCGGGGGGGAGGTTACGAGCAGTACTTC. Full variable domain (missing parts from reference TRBV7-2 and TRBJ2-7): GAGVSQSPSNKVTEKGKDVELRCDPISGHTALYWYRQSLGQGLEFLIYFQGNSAPDKSGLPSDRFSAERTGGSVSTLTIQRTQQEDSAVYLCASSLERGGGYEQYFGPGTRLTVT.

The chain recombines TRBV6-6 with TRBJ1-1, with D tentatively TRBD1 (5 bases). The CDR3 sequence is 14 residues long. In germline, CDR1 is MNHNY, CDR2 SVGAGI (reference sequence). Trimming stripped 5 bases from V and 6 bases from J, with 16 bases between. In DNA form, the CDR3 reads TGTGCCAGCAGTAAAGGGGTCCCACCCTCTGAAGCTTTCTTT. This sequence encodes CASSKGVPPSEAFF.

The rearrangement uses TRBV2 and TRBJ1-6; D is unresolved. Germline CDR1 reads SNHLY; CDR2 reads FYNNEI. The ends were cut back, 10 bases at V and 0 bases at J, with 10 bases in the middle. The CDR3 has 14 residues. CDR3 coding DNA: TGTGCCACCCTAAAAGACTCCTATAATTCACCCCTCCACTTT. This codes for CATLKDSYNSPLHF.

This clone has a single count. V gene TRBV13 combines with J gene TRBJ1-1; 8 bases match TRBD1. Germline CDR1 reads PRHDT; CDR2 reads FYEKMQ (reference sequence). Unmatched junction bases numbered 5, after V lost 10 bases and J lost 1 base. The CDR3 sequence is 13 residues long. The CDR3 sequence: CATGTGANTEAFF. The CDR3 DNA is TGTGCCACCGGGACAGGAGCGAACACTGAAGCTTTCTTT.

The chain uses TRBV4-1 and TRBJ2-7, with 7 positions matching TRBD2. In germline, CDR1 is MGHRA, CDR2 YSYEKL. CDR3 size: 16 residues. The V and J ends lost 0 bases and 4 bases, in that order; junction bases with no gene match: 9. The CDR3 here is CASSQDTAGFGYEQYF. In DNA, the CDR3 is TGCGCCAGCAGCCAAGACACAGCGGGGTTCGGGTACGAGCAGTACTTC.

V gene TRBV27 combines with J gene TRBJ1-2; D perhaps matches TRBD1 (5 bases). The germline gives CDR1 MNHEY, CDR2 SMNVEV (reference sequence). The V end was cut by 6 bases, the J end by 7 bases, with 18 bases between. This CDR3 has 14 amino acids. For the CDR3, the DNA is TGTGCCAGCAGGTTTCTCGGGGGTTTTAGTGGCTACACCTTC. Encoded protein: CASRFLGGFSGYTF.

This chain uses TRBV9 with TRBJ1-6, with D tentatively TRBD1 (5 bases). The CDR3 loop spans 14 amino acids. V was pared by 2 bases and J by 9 bases, with 12 bases between. Germline V gene lookup returns CDR1 SGDLS and CDR2 YYNGEE. Here the CDR3 DNA reads TGTGCCAGCAGCGTTTTGGGGGAGGCTTCACCCCTCCACTTT. Translating it yields CASSVLGEASPLHF.

The chain links TRBV30 to TRBJ2-1, with 12 bases identical to TRBD1. Losses at the gene ends were 5 bases for V and 9 bases for J; bases not matched to a gene: 11. Germline CDR1 is GTSNPN and CDR2 is SVGIG (reference sequence). This CDR3 is 15 amino acids long. The CDR3 loop is CAWGTGGISSGEQFF. CDR3 DNA: TGTGCCTGGGGGACAGGGGGCATTAGTAGCGGTGAGCAGTTCTTC.

The chain joins TRBV24-1 to TRBJ2-1, with a weak D call TRBD1 (5 bases). The germline gives CDR1 KGHDR, CDR2 SFDVKD. The CDR3 covers 15 residues. V was trimmed by 4 bases and J by 4 bases, leaving 13 bases between them. CDR3 protein: CATSEANRPYNEQFF. Written as DNA, the CDR3 is TGTGCCACCAGTGAGGCAAACAGGCCTTACAATGAGCAGTTCTTC.

The CDR3 nucleotides read TGTGCCAGTAACCGGGAGCCAGGAAACACCATATATTTT. Protein: CASNREPGNTIYF. The chain uses TRBV19 and TRBJ1-3; D is undetermined. CDR3 size: 13 residues. V lost 7 bases to trimming and J lost 4 bases, with 11 bases between them. Germline loops: CDR1 LNHDA, CDR2 SQIVND (reference sequence).

The V gene is TRBV4-1, the J gene TRBJ2-1, with D possibly matching TRBD1 (5 bases). The length of the CDR3 is 16 residues. Trimming removed 0 bases from V and 10 bases from J, with 19 bases in between. Germline CDR1 and CDR2: MGHRA and YSYEKL. The CDR3: CASSQDRGVWLEEQFF. The CDR3 nucleotides are TGCGCCAGCAGCCAAGATAGGGGCGTTTGGCTGGAGGAGCAGTTCTTC.

The CDR3 is CASSPIPLSGVGGDTQYF. The CDR3 nucleotides read TGTGCCAGCAGCCCCATACCCCTTTCGGGGGTTGGGGGAGATACGCAGTATTTT. The chain has TRBV7-9 and TRBJ2-3, with TRBD2 as a possible D gene (6 bases). There are 18 residues in the CDR3. V lost 5 bases to trimming and J lost 5 bases, with 26 bases between them. The germline V gene encodes CDR1 SEHNR and CDR2 FQNEAQ (reference sequence).

This rearrangement joins TRBV5-1 to TRBJ1-1, with 9 nucleotides matching TRBD1. V lost 0 bases and J lost 6; bases outside the gene matches: 6. The germline V gene encodes CDR1 SGHRS and CDR2 YFSETQ. This CDR3 region has 15 residues. Here the CDR3 DNA reads TGCGCCAGCAGCTTGGGGGACAGGGAAAAGGCTGAAGCTTTCTTT. Its protein product is CASSLGDREKAEAFF.

The chain combines TRBV6-5 with TRBJ1-5, with 9 bases identical to TRBD1. Germline-derived CDR1 and CDR2 are MNHEY and SVGAGI. Germline trimming cut 10 bases from V and 5 bases from J; bases unmatched to any gene: 9. The CDR3 covers 14 residues. CDR3 DNA sequence: TGTGCCACCGGACAGGGGCAAGCCCATCAGCCCCAGCATTTT. This translates into CATGQGQAHQPQHF.

CDR3 DNA: TGTGCCAGCAGTCAGGGGGACTATGGCTACACCTTC. This translates into CASSQGDYGYTF. V and J are TRBV7-2 and TRBJ1-2, with 7 nucleotides matching TRBD1. V lost 6 bases to trimming and J lost 3 bases; unmatched junction nucleotides: 1. The CDR3 runs 12 residues. Per the germline V gene, CDR1 is SGHTA and CDR2 is FQGNSA.

The chain has TRBV27 and TRBJ2-7; TRBD1 agrees at 9 bases. CDR3 length: 15 amino acids. Germline V gene lookup returns CDR1 MNHEY and CDR2 SMNVEV (reference sequence). With 4 bases clipped from V and 4 bases from J, the junction kept 8 bases outside the gene matches. CDR3 sequence reads: CASSSSGTGSYEQYF. The CDR3 bases are TGTGCCAGCAGTTCCTCCGGGACAGGGTCTTACGAGCAGTACTTC.

The chain recombines TRBV2 with TRBJ1-1; 12 nucleotides line up with TRBD1. The V segment lost 6 bases and the J segment 7 bases; nucleotides outside the gene matches: 12. The CDR3 has 16 amino acids. CDR1 is SNHLY, CDR2 FYNNEI, per germline. This CDR3 is CASSELGQGAFIEAFF. In nucleotides, the CDR3 is TGTGCCAGCAGCGAGTTGGGACAGGGGGCTTTCATTGAAGCTTTCTTT. Drawing the rest from reference TRBV2 and TRBJ1-1, the complete variable domain is EPEVTQTPSHQVTQMGQEVILRCVPISNHLYFYWYRQILGQKVEFLVSFYNNEISEKSEIFDDQFSVERPDGSNFTLKIRSTKLEDSAMYFCASSELGQGAFIEAFFGQGTRLTVV.

This chain joins TRBV7-9 and TRBJ2-2, with a tentative D call TRBD1 (5 bases). Trimming shortened V by 1 base and J by 7 bases, and 16 bases separated the two germline ends. The CDR3 spans 16 residues. Germline V gene data show CDR1 as SEHNR and CDR2 as FQNEAQ (reference sequence). The CDR3 DNA follows: TGTGCCAGCAGCTTAGAGCCAGCCAGGGCGTACGGGGAGCTGTTTTTT. This codes for CASSLEPARAYGELFF.

This sequence joins TRBV18 and TRBJ1-2, with 10 bases that match TRBD1. The CDR3 loop spans 14 amino acids. V dropped 3 bases and J dropped 8; count of bases not matched to a gene: 6. Germline V lookup: CDR1 KGHSH, CDR2 LQKENI. CDR3 residues: CASSPTGGAQGYTF. In DNA, the CDR3 is TGTGCCAGCTCACCGACAGGGGGCGCTCAGGGCTACACCTTC.

This clone came up once. The same CDR3 can be traced to other DNA sequences in this sample. V usage is TRBV2 and J usage is TRBJ1-1, with 9 bases aligning to TRBD1. This CDR3 comprises 13 residues. Unmatched junction bases numbered 5, after V lost 6 bases and J lost 6 bases. Per germline, CDR1 SNHLY and CDR2 FYNNEI. CDR3 sequence reads: CASSRDRGSEAFF. The CDR3 nucleotides read TGTGCCAGCAGCCGAGACAGGGGGTCTGAAGCTTTCTTT. Full variable domain (remainder filled in from reference TRBV2 and TRBJ1-1): EPEVTQTPSHQVTQMGQEVILRCVPISNHLYFYWYRQILGQKVEFLVSFYNNEISEKSEIFDDQFSVERPDGSNFTLKIRSTKLEDSAMYFCASSRDRGSEAFFGQGTRLTVV.

The V call is TRBV27, the J call TRBJ1-4; D is unresolved. Germline loops: CDR1 MNHEY, CDR2 SMNVEV (reference sequence). The CDR3 runs to 16 residues. Deletions cut 3 bases from V and 2 bases from J, with 13 bases between. CDR3 sequence (DNA): TGTGCCAGCAGTTTCGGGGTCGGGGTGACTAATGAAAAACTGTTTTTT. Translation gives CASSFGVGVTNEKLFF.

The V and J genes are TRBV5-1 and TRBJ2-3; D is perhaps TRBD1 (6 bases). The CDR3 spans 12 residues. CDR1 SGHRS and CDR2 YFSETQ come from the germline V gene. CDR3 region: CASGGPPDTQYF. The DNA of the CDR3 is TGCGCGTCTGGGGGCCCCCCGGATACGCAGTATTTT.

This chain joins TRBV2 and TRBJ2-7; 9 positions agree with TRBD1. The germline CDR1 and CDR2 sequences are SNHLY and FYNNEI. The CDR3 has 14 residues. With V trimmed by 6 bases and J by 2 bases, 5 bases remained unmatched. The CDR3: CASSEGTGPYEQYF. In DNA, the CDR3 is TGTGCCAGCAGCGAGGGGACAGGGCCCTACGAGCAGTACTTC.